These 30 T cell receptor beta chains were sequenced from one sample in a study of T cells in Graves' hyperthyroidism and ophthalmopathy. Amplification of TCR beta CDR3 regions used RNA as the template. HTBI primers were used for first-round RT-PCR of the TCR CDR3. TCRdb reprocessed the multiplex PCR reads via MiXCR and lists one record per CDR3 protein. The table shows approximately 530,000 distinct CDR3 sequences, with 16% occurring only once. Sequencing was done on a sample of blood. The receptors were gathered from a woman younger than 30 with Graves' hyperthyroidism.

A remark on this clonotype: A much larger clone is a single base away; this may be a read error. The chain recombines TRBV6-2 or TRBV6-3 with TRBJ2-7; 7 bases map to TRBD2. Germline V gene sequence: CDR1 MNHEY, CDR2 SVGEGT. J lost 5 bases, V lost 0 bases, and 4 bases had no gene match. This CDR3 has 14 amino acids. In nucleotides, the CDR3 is TGTGCCAGCAGTTACTCGGGGGGGTCCCACGAGCAGTACTTC. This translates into CASSYSGGSHEQYF.

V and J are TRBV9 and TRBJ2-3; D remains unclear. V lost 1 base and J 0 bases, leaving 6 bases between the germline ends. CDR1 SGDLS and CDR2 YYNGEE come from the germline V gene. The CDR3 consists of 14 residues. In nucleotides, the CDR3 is TGTGCCAGCAGCGTAACTCCCAGCACAGATACGCAGTATTTT. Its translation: CASSVTPSTDTQYF.

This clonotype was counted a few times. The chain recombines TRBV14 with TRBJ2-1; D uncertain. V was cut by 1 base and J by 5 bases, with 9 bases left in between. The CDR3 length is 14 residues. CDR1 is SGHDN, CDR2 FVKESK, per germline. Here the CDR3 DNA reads TGTGCCAGCAGCCAAGGCGGTAGGAACAATGAGCAGTTCTTC. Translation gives CASSQGGRNNEQFF.

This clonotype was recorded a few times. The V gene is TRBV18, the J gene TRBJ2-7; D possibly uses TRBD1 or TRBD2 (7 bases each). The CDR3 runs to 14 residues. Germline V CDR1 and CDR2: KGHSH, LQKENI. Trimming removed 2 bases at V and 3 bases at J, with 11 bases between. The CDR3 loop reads CASSPSGGGYEQYF. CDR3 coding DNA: TGTGCCAGCTCACCATCAGGGGGGGGCTACGAGCAGTACTTC.

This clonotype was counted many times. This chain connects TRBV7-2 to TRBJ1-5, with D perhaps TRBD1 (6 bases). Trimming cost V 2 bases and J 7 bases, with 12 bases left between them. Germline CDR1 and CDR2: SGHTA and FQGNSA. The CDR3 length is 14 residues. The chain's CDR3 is CASSLRAGEQPQHF. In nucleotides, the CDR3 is TGTGCCAGCAGCTTAAGGGCAGGGGAACAGCCCCAGCATTTT.

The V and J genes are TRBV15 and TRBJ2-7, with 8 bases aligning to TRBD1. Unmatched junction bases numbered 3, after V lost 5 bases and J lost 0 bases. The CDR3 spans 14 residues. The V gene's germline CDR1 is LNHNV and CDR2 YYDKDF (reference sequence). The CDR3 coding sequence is TGTGCCACCAGCCGGACAGGGAACTCCTACGAGCAGTACTTC. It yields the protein CATSRTGNSYEQYF. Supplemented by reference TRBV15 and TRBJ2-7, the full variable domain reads DAMVIQNPRYQVTQFGKPVTLSCSQTLNHNVMYWYQQKSSQAPKLLFHYYDKDFNNEADTPDNFQSRRPNTSFCFLDIRSPGLGDTAMYLCATSRTGNSYEQYFGPGTRLTVT.

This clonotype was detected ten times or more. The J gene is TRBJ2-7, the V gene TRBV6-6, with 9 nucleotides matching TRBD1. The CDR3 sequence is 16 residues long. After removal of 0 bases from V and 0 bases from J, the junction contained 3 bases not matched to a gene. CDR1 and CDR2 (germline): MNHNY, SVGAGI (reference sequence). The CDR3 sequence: CASSYSGTGTSYEQYF. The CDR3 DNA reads TGTGCCAGCAGTTACTCCGGGACAGGGACCTCCTACGAGCAGTACTTC.

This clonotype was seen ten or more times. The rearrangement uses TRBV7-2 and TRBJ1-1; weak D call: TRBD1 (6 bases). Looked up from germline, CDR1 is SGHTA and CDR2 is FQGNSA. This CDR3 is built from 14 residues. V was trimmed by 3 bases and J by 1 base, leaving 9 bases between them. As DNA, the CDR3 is TGTGCCAGCAGCTTCGTACAGGGGAACACTGAAGCTTTCTTT. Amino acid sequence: CASSFVQGNTEAFF. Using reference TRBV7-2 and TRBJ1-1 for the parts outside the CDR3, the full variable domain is GAGVSQSPSNKVTEKGKDVELRCDPISGHTALYWYRQSLGQGLEFLIYFQGNSAPDKSGLPSDRFSAERTGGSVSTLTIQRTQQEDSAVYLCASSFVQGNTEAFFGQGTRLTVV.

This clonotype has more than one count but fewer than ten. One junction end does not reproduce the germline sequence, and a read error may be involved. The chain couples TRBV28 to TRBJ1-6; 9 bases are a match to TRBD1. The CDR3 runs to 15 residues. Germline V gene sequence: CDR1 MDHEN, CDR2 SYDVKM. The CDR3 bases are TGTACCAGCAGCCCGACAGGGGGATCGGGTTCACCCCTCCACTTT. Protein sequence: CTSSPTGGSGSPLHF.

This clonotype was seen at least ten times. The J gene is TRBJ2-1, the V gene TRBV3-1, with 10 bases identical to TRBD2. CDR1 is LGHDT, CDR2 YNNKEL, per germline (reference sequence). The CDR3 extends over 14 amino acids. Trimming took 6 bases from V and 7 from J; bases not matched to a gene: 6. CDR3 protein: CASSPLAGSNEQFF. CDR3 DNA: TGTGCCAGCAGTCCACTAGCGGGATCTAATGAGCAGTTCTTC.

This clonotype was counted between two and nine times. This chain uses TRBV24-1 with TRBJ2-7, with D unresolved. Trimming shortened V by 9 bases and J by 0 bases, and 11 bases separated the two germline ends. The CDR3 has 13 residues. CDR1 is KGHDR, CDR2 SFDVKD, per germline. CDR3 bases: TGTGCCACCCCCCCAGGTTTCTCCTACGAGCAGTACTTC. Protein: CATPPGFSYEQYF.

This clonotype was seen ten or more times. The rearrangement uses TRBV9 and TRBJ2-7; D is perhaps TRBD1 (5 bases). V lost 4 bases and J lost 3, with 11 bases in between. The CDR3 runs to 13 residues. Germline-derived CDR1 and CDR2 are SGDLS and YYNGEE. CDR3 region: CASSLSDNYEQYF. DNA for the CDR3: TGTGCCAGCAGCCTTTCGGACAACTACGAGCAGTACTTC.

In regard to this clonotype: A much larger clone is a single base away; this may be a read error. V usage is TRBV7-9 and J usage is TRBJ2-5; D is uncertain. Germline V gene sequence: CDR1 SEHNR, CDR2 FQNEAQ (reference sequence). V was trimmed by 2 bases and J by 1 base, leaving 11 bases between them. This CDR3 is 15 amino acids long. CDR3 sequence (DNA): TGTGCCAGCAGCTTAAGTATGGGCCGCCAAGAGACCCAGTACTTC. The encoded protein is CASSLSMGRQETQYF.

CDR3 sequence (DNA): TGTGCCAGCAGTTTAATGGCTAGCGGGAGGGCCGGTGAGACCCAGTACTTC. It codes for CASSLMASGRAGETQYF. This chain links TRBV27 with TRBJ2-5; 12 bases are shared with TRBD2. CDR3 size: 17 residues. Germline CDR1 MNHEY, CDR2 SMNVEV (reference sequence). J gave up 5 bases and V 2 bases, and 9 bases lay outside the gene matches.

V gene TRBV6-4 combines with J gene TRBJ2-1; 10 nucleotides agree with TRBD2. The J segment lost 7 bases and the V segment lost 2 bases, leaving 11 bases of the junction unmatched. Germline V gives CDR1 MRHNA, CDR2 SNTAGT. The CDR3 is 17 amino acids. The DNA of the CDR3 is TGTGCCAGCAGTGACCCAACCGGGACTAGCGATCTGAATGAGCAGTTCTTC. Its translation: CASSDPTGTSDLNEQFF.

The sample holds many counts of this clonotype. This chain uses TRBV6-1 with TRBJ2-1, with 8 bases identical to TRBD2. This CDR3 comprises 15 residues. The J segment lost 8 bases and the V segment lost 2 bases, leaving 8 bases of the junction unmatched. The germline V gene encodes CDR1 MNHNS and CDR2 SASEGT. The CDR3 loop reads CASSETPGLADEQFF. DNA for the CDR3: TGTGCCAGCAGTGAAACGCCCGGACTAGCAGATGAGCAGTTCTTC.

The CDR3 loop reads CASKPGSVNSPLHF. The CDR3 coding sequence is TGTGCCAGTAAACCGGGCAGCGTAAATTCACCCCTCCACTTT. The chain links TRBV19 to TRBJ1-6, with D hard to call. Trimming stripped 7 bases from V and 7 bases from J, with 14 bases between. The CDR3 is 14 residues long. The germline CDR1 and CDR2 sequences are LNHDA and SQIVND (reference sequence). Variable domain in full (rest from reference TRBV19 and TRBJ1-6): DGGITQSPKYLFRKEGQNVTLSCEQNLNHDAMYWYRQDPGQGLRLIYYSQIVNDFQKGDIAEGYSVSREKKESFPLTVTSAQKNPTAFYLCASKPGSVNSPLHFGNGTRLTVT.

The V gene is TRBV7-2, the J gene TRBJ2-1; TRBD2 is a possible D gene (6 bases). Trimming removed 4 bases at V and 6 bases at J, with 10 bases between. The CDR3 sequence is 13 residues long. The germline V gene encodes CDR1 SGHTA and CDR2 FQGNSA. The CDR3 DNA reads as TGTGCCAGCAGCTCGACTAGTGGCAATGAGCAGTTCTTC. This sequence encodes CASSSTSGNEQFF.

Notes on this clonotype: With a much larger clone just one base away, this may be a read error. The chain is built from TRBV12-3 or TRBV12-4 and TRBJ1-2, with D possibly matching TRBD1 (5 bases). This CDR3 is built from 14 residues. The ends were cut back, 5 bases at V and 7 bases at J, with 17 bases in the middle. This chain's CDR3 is CASSPSGAGGGYTF. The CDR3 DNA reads TGTGCCAGCAGTCCTTCGGGCGCGGGGGGTGGCTACACCTTC.

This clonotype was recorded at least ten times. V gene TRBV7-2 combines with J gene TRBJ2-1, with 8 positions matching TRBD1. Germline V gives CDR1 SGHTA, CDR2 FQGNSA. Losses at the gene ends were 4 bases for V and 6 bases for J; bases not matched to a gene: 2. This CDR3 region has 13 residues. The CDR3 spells CASSYTGGNEQFF. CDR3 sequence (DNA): TGTGCCAGCAGCTACACAGGGGGCAATGAGCAGTTCTTC.

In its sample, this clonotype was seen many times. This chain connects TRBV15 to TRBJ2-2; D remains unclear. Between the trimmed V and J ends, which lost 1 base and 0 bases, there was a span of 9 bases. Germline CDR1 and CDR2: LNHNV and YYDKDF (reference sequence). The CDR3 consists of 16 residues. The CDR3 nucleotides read TGTGCCACCAGCAGAGGGTTTACGTCGAACACCGGGGAGCTGTTTTTT. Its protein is CATSRGFTSNTGELFF.

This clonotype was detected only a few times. The CDR3 DNA follows: TGTGCCAGTAGTACCCTACTAGCGGGAGACTACAATGAGCAGTTCTTC. Protein product: CASSTLLAGDYNEQFF. This chain uses TRBV19 with TRBJ2-1, with 11 bases lining up with TRBD2. The CDR3 totals 16 residues. The V gene end was trimmed by 4 bases and the J gene end by 3 bases; junction bases not matched to a gene: 5. Germline CDR1 reads LNHDA; CDR2 reads SQIVND (reference sequence).

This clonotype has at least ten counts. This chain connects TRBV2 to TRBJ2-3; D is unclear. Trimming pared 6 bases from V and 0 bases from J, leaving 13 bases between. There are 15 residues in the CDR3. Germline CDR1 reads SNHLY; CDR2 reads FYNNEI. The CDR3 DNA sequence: TGTGCCAGCAGGGTAGGATCCTCTAGCACAGATACGCAGTATTTT. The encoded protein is CASRVGSSSTDTQYF.

The CDR3 spells CASSSTTGEHEQFF. For the CDR3, the DNA is TGTGCCAGCAGCTCAACGACAGGGGAACATGAGCAGTTCTTC. V gene TRBV7-9 combines with J gene TRBJ2-1; TRBD1 aligns across 8 bases. Germline CDR1 reads SEHNR; CDR2 reads FQNEAQ (reference sequence). The CDR3 is 14 residues long. The V and J ends lost 4 bases and 8 bases, in that order; junction bases with no gene match: 7.

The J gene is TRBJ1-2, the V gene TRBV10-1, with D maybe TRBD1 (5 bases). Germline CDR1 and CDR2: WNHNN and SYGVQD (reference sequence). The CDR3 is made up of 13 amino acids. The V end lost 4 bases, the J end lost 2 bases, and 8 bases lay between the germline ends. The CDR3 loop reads CASSANRNYGYTF. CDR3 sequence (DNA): TGCGCCAGCAGTGCTAACAGGAACTATGGCTACACCTTC.

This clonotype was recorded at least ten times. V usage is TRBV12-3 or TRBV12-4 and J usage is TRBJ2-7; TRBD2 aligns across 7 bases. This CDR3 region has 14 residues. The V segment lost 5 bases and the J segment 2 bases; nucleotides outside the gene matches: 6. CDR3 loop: CASSPGRRTYEQYF. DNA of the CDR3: TGTGCCAGCAGTCCCGGGAGGAGGACCTACGAGCAGTACTTC.

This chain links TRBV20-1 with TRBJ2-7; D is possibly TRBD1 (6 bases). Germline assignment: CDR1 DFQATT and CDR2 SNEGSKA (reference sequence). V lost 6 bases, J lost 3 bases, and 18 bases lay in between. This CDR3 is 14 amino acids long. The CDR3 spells CSAPRADRSYEQYF. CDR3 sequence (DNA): TGCAGTGCCCCCCGTGCGGACAGAAGCTACGAGCAGTACTTC.

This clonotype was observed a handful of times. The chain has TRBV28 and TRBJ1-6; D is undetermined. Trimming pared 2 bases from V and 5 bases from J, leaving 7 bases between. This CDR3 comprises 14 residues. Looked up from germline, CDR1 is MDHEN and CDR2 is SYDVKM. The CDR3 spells CASSLNRNNSPLHF. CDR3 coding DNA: TGTGCCAGCAGTTTAAACCGAAATAATTCACCCCTCCACTTT.

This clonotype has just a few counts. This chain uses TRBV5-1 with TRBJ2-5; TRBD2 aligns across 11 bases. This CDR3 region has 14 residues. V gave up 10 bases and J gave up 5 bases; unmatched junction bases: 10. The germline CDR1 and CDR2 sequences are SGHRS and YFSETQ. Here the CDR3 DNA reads TGCGCCTGCGGTCTAGCGGGAGGAGCGGAGACCCAGTACTTC. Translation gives CACGLAGGAETQYF.

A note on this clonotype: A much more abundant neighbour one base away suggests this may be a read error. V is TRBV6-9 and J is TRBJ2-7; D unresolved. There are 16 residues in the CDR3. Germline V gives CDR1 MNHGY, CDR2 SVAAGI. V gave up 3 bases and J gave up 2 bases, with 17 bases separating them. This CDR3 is CASSYWPQYPPYEQYF. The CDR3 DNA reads TGTGCCAGCAGTTACTGGCCGCAGTATCCTCCCTACGAGCAGTACTTC.